These 9 T cell receptor beta chains came from one sample sequenced in a study of CD8 T cells in Susac syndrome. Random-hexamer reverse transcription was applied to roughly 0.5 to 1 ug RNA. TCRdb redid the calling of the immunoSEQ multiplex PCR reads with MiXCR, one entry per CDR3 protein. The profile shows around 45,000 distinct CDR3 sequences, 93% of them singletons. Sequencing input: CD8+ T cells from PBMCs. All receptors derive from a human donor in good health.

The chain couples TRBV19 to TRBJ2-2; tentative D call: TRBD2 (5 bases). CDR3 length: 11 residues. The V gene's germline CDR1 is LNHDA and CDR2 SQIVND (reference sequence). V shed 6 bases and J shed 6 bases, with 5 bases lying between them. Here the CDR3 DNA reads TGTGCCAGTAGGAGGGCCGGGGAGCTGTTTTTT. Protein sequence: CASRRAGELFF. The full variable domain, rest sourced from reference TRBV19 and TRBJ2-2, is DGGITQSPKYLFRKEGQNVTLSCEQNLNHDAMYWYRQDPGQGLRLIYYSQIVNDFQKGDIAEGYSVSREKKESFPLTVTSAQKNPTAFYLCASRRAGELFFGEGSRLTVL.

This clonotype has a single count. The rearrangement uses TRBV11-2 and TRBJ1-5, with unresolved D. Germline V gene lookup returns CDR1 SGHAT and CDR2 FQNNGV. V was trimmed by 2 bases and J by 8 bases, leaving 13 bases between them. This CDR3 region has 14 residues. The CDR3 sequence is CASSLKVNEEPQHF. The CDR3 DNA is TGTGCCAGCAGCTTAAAAGTGAACGAAGAGCCCCAGCATTTT.

The rearrangement links TRBV29-1 to TRBJ1-2, with D hard to call. The CDR3 length is 12 residues. Germline loops: CDR1 SQVTM, CDR2 ANQGSEA. V was clipped by 6 bases and J by 6 bases, with 14 bases between them. The CDR3 coding sequence is TGCAGCGTCCCAGGTGCGCCTCATGGCTACACCTTC. This codes for CSVPGAPHGYTF.

This clonotype appeared once. The chain joins TRBV28 to TRBJ2-7, with 8 bases identical to TRBD1. CDR3 length equals 14 residues. The ends lost 7 bases at V and 4 bases at J; junction bases unmatched: 9. The germline V gene has CDR1 MDHEN and CDR2 SYDVKM. CDR3 bases: TGTGCCAGCACCCTCGAGACAGGGGCTTACGAGCAGTACTTC. Amino acid sequence: CASTLETGAYEQYF.

The V gene is TRBV7-2, the J gene TRBJ2-3; 8 positions match TRBD2. The CDR3 runs 16 residues. With V trimmed by 3 bases and J by 2 bases, 7 bases remained unmatched. Germline-derived CDR1 and CDR2 are SGHTA and FQGNSA. The CDR3 DNA is TGTGCCAGCAGCTTCCCGACTAGCGCCCTCACAGATACGCAGTATTTT. This sequence encodes CASSFPTSALTDTQYF.

The chain combines TRBV6-5 with TRBJ2-7; no clear D. Trimming left V 7 bases short and J 6 bases short, with 13 bases between. The CDR3 covers 12 residues. The germline V gene has CDR1 MNHEY and CDR2 SVGAGI. CDR3 DNA: TGTGCCAGCATCGATCCTTGGGGCGAGCAGTACTTC. Protein sequence: CASIDPWGEQYF.

The gene calls are TRBV11-2 and TRBJ2-1; no firm D call. Germline V gene lookup returns CDR1 SGHAT and CDR2 FQNNGV. This CDR3 is 16 amino acids long. Between the trimmed V and J ends, which lost 5 bases and 4 bases, there was a span of 18 bases. The CDR3 DNA reads TGTGCCAGCAGCCCTGAAGCCTCAGAATCTTACAATGAGCAGTTCTTC. Translating it yields CASSPEASESYNEQFF.

The chain carries TRBV19 and TRBJ1-1; TRBD1 aligns across 7 bases. This CDR3 is 11 amino acids long. Germline V gene lookup returns CDR1 LNHDA and CDR2 SQIVND (reference sequence). V lost 6 bases, J lost 7 bases, and 2 bases stayed unmatched. Written as DNA, the CDR3 is TGTGCCAGTAGCAGGGACAGTGAAGCTTTCTTT. It is translated as CASSRDSEAFF.

The chain carries TRBV28 and TRBJ2-3; 7 bases are a match to TRBD1. This CDR3 contains 15 residues. CDR1 is MDHEN, CDR2 SYDVKM, per germline. Trimming cost V 3 bases and J 0 bases; bases outside gene matches: 3. CDR3 in DNA: TGTGCCAGCAGTTTTCTACAGGGGAGCACAGATACGCAGTATTTT. Translating gives CASSFLQGSTDTQYF.